The 29 T cell receptor beta chains listed next were all sequenced from one sample in a study of T cell repertoires in cytomegalovirus infection. TCRdb redid the calling of the reads with MiXCR, one entry per CDR3 protein. This table has 380,000 or so distinct CDR3 sequences, approximately 30% appearing once. For these TCRs, the target antigens are not known. The sequences come from cultured PBMCs, collected from culture after CMV antigen stimulation. Every receptor here comes from a human donor in good health (CMV status not recorded). Some clones in this sample may be carry-over from other donors' samples.

The rearrangement joins TRBV7-2 to TRBJ2-3, with D perhaps matching TRBD1 (5 bases). Germline loops: CDR1 SGHTA, CDR2 FQGNSA. V was clipped by 0 bases and J by 8 bases, with 12 bases between them. CDR3 length equals 14 residues. CDR3 bases: TGTGCCAGCAGCTTAGCGCAGTTTAGGGGTACGCAGTATTTT. This codes for CASSLAQFRGTQYF.

In this sample, this clonotype turned up a few times. V and J are TRBV7-2 and TRBJ2-7; D possibly corresponds to TRBD1 (6 bases). CDR1 and CDR2 from the germline V gene are SGHTA and FQGNSA. The V end lost 0 bases, the J end lost 2 bases, and 11 bases lay between the germline ends. This CDR3 has 15 residues. In nucleotides, the CDR3 is TGTGCCAGCAGCTTAGCGATAGGGGGTACCTACGAGCAGTACGTC. It is translated as CASSLAIGGTYEQYV.

The chain links TRBV4-1 to TRBJ1-1, with TRBD1 as a possible D gene (5 bases). Germline CDR1 MGHRA, CDR2 YSYEKL. V lost 0 bases, J lost 5 bases, and 13 bases lay in between. The CDR3 is 15 amino acids. The CDR3 DNA follows: TGCGCCAGCAGCCAAGATCCCGGCAGGGAAACTGAAGCTTTCTTT. It specifies CASSQDPGRETEAFF.

In DNA form, the CDR3 reads TGTGCCAGCAGCAGGGACAGAATGGCTTCACCCCTCCACTTT. Translated, it gives CASSRDRMASPLHF. The gene calls are TRBV27 and TRBJ1-6; the match to TRBD1 covers 7 bases. V shed 6 bases, J shed 9 bases, and the junction held 8 bases outside the gene matches. CDR3 length: 14 amino acids. Germline V lookup: CDR1 MNHEY, CDR2 SMNVEV (reference sequence).

The V gene is TRBV7-9, the J gene TRBJ2-1; TRBD2 matches at 9 bases. Germline V CDR1 and CDR2: SEHNR, FQNEAQ (reference sequence). With 0 bases clipped from V and 16 bases from J, the junction kept 4 bases outside the gene matches. This CDR3 is 12 amino acids long. The chain's CDR3 is CASSLAKREAFF. CDR3 in DNA: TGTGCCAGCAGCTTAGCCAAGCGGGAGGCTTTCTTC.

A few counts support this clonotype. The chain couples TRBV19 to TRBJ2-1; the D is unclear. CDR1 and CDR2 from the germline V gene are LNHDA and SQIVND (reference sequence). V lost 3 bases, J lost 0 bases, and 6 bases lay in between. This CDR3 contains 14 residues. The CDR3 reads CASSIRVSYNEQFF. The CDR3 bases are TGTGCCAGTAGTATTCGGGTCTCCTACAATGAGCAGTTCTTC.

This clonotype occurred many times. V is TRBV6-2 or TRBV6-3 and J is TRBJ2-3; D possibly corresponds to TRBD2 (5 bases). Deletions cut 0 bases from V and 0 bases from J, with 13 bases between. This CDR3 spans 17 amino acids. The germline gives CDR1 MNHEY, CDR2 SVGEGT. CDR3 sequence reads: CASSYSKTTLSTDTQYF. CDR3 coding DNA: TGTGCCAGCAGTTACTCGAAGACTACTCTTAGCACAGATACGCAGTATTTT.

The chain recombines TRBV5-1 with TRBJ1-2, with D uncertain. With 4 bases removed from V and 2 bases from J, the gap between germline ends came to 12 bases. Germline values: CDR1 SGHRS, CDR2 YFSETQ. CDR3 length equals 14 residues. The chain's CDR3 is CASSLTIGNYGYTF. The CDR3 DNA follows: TGCGCCAGCAGCCTGACAATAGGAAACTATGGCTACACCTTC.

The V and J genes are TRBV7-2 and TRBJ1-2; 7 bases map to TRBD1. The ends lost 7 bases at V and 5 bases at J; junction bases unmatched: 10. The CDR3 totals 14 residues. The V gene's germline CDR1 is SGHTA and CDR2 FQGNSA. Written as DNA, the CDR3 is TGTGCCAGCAACCTTATAACAGGGGAATATGGCTACACCTTC. Translated: CASNLITGEYGYTF.

At least ten counts were recorded for this clonotype. This sequence joins TRBV7-3 and TRBJ2-3; TRBD2 aligns across 10 bases. Germline CDR1 and CDR2: SGHTA and FQGTGA. V lost 8 bases, J lost 8 bases, and 10 bases stayed unmatched. The CDR3 extends over 14 amino acids. The CDR3 nucleotides are TGTGCCAGCTCAAGTCTAGCGGGAGACGGTACGCAGTATTTT. Residues: CASSSLAGDGTQYF.

The chain combines TRBV4-3 with TRBJ2-2; possibly TRBD2 for D (5 bases). This CDR3 is 15 amino acids long. Germline V lookup: CDR1 LGHNA, CDR2 YSLEER. V was clipped by 4 bases and J by 1 base, with 10 bases between them. CDR3 in amino acids: CASSPTAGNTGELFF. The CDR3, as DNA: TGCGCCAGCAGCCCCACCGCGGGGAACACCGGGGAGCTGTTTTTT.

This clonotype appeared once. V gene TRBV6-6 combines with J gene TRBJ2-7; D is unresolved. This CDR3 is 13 amino acids long. Germline V gene sequence: CDR1 MNHNY, CDR2 SVGAGI (reference sequence). V lost 2 bases, J lost 1 base, and 6 bases lay in between. The CDR3 region has the DNA TGTGCCAGCAGTTACGAACCATCCTACGAGCAGTACTTC. Residues: CASSYEPSYEQYF.

This clonotype occurred a few times. The rearrangement joins TRBV7-2 to TRBJ2-3; 14 bases agree with TRBD2. This CDR3 region has 19 residues. J was trimmed by 2 bases and V by 6 bases; bases with no gene match: 13. Germline V gene data show CDR1 as SGHTA and CDR2 as FQGNSA. The CDR3 reads CASRGTSGRRGRITDTQYF. The DNA of the CDR3 is TGTGCCAGCAGGGGGACTAGCGGGAGAAGGGGACGGATCACAGATACGCAGTATTTT.

This clonotype came up a few times. This rearrangement joins TRBV10-3 to TRBJ2-1, with 13 bases lining up with TRBD2. Trimming cost V 6 bases and J 5 bases; bases outside gene matches: 1. The germline CDR1 and CDR2 sequences are ENHRY and SYGVKD. The CDR3 is made up of 14 amino acids. The CDR3 is CAIRGTSGNNEQFF. Written as DNA, the CDR3 is TGTGCCATCAGGGGGACTAGCGGGAACAATGAGCAGTTCTTC.

This clonotype was observed a handful of times. This chain connects TRBV11-2 to TRBJ2-7; TRBD2 matches 12 bases. Germline-derived CDR1 and CDR2 are SGHAT and FQNNGV. The CDR3 sequence is 15 residues long. The junction had 2 bases not matched to a gene; V was cut back by 1 base and J by 4 bases. The CDR3, as DNA: TGTGCCAGCAGCTTAGGGACTAGCGGGATTTACGAGCAGTACGTC. Its protein is CASSLGTSGIYEQYV.

V gene TRBV30 combines with J gene TRBJ1-2; D possibly corresponds to TRBD1 (6 bases). Trimming left V 0 bases short and J 6 bases short, with 17 bases between. Germline CDR1 is GTSNPN and CDR2 is SVGIG (reference sequence). CDR3 size: 15 residues. The DNA of the CDR3 is TGTGCCTGGAGTGTATGGGGGGCGCAGGTCGATGGCTACACCTTC. This gives the protein CAWSVWGAQVDGYTF.

The gene calls are TRBV6-1 and TRBJ1-2, with D possibly TRBD1 on 6 matching bases. The germline CDR1 and CDR2 sequences are MNHNS and SASEGT. The CDR3 length is 16 residues. Trimming cost V 5 bases and J 5 bases, with 21 bases left between them. CDR3 sequence: CASSYRAHGTPYGYTF. The CDR3 bases are TGTGCCAGCAGTTACCGCGCTCACGGGACACCTTATGGCTACACCTTC.

The chain joins TRBV29-1 to TRBJ2-1; 9 bases line up with TRBD1. Germline assignment: CDR1 SQVTM and CDR2 ANQGSEA. The V segment lost 7 bases and the J segment 7 bases; nucleotides outside the gene matches: 14. The CDR3 is 15 amino acids. The CDR3, as DNA: TGCAGCGATGCAGAGCCTGGGACAGGGCCTAATGAGCAGTTCTTC. Amino acids: CSDAEPGTGPNEQFF.

The sample holds many counts of this clonotype. V and J are TRBV7-8 and TRBJ2-1; 12 bases line up with TRBD2. V shed 5 bases and J 6 bases; nucleotides not matched to a gene: 5. This CDR3 comprises 15 residues. CDR1 is SGHVS, CDR2 FQNEAQ, per germline. For the CDR3, the DNA is TGTGCCAGCAGCACTGGACTAGCGGGGCCCAATGAGCAGTTCTTC. As protein: CASSTGLAGPNEQFF.

This clonotype has just a few counts. J is TRBJ2-7 and V is TRBV6-6; unclear D gene. The CDR3 covers 13 residues. Between the trimmed V and J ends, which lost 1 base and 6 bases, there was a span of 10 bases. Germline CDR1 is MNHNY and CDR2 is SVGAGI (reference sequence). The DNA for the CDR3 is TGTGCCAGCAGTTACTTGGTTGACGGCGAGCAGTACTTC. Translated, it gives CASSYLVDGEQYF.

The V gene is TRBV4-1, the J gene TRBJ1-5; D is uncertain. CDR1 MGHRA and CDR2 YSYEKL come from the germline V gene. The CDR3 is made up of 14 amino acids. V was pared by 4 bases and J by 3 bases, with 10 bases between. The CDR3 here is CASSLNSANQPQHF. CDR3 DNA sequence: TGCGCCAGCAGCCTGAACAGCGCCAATCAGCCCCAGCATTTT.

This clonotype has only a few counts. The genes are TRBV6-6 and TRBJ2-3; D perhaps matches TRBD1 (5 bases). V was trimmed by 7 bases and J by 2 bases, leaving 16 bases between them. The CDR3 runs 15 residues. Germline V lookup: CDR1 MNHNY, CDR2 SVGAGI (reference sequence). The CDR3 region is CASTNTQGSTDTQYF. In DNA form, the CDR3 reads TGTGCCAGCACGAACACTCAGGGTTCCACAGATACGCAGTATTTT.

A few counts support this clonotype. This sequence joins TRBV20-1 and TRBJ1-2; no clear D gene. V was cut by 2 bases and J by 3 bases, with 13 bases left in between. The CDR3 totals 14 residues. Per germline, CDR1 DFQATT and CDR2 SNEGSKA (reference sequence). CDR3 residues: CSARIGVLDYGYTF. The CDR3 nucleotides read TGCAGTGCTAGAATCGGGGTTTTAGACTATGGCTACACCTTC.

Only a few counts were recorded for this clonotype. This CDR3 is CAIKSGYTDTQYF. In DNA, the CDR3 is TGTGCCATCAAGAGCGGATACACAGATACGCAGTATTTT. The chain combines TRBV10-3 with TRBJ2-3; weak D call: TRBD2 (5 bases). CDR3 length: 13 residues. The germline V gene has CDR1 ENHRY and CDR2 SYGVKD. V lost 7 bases, J lost 2 bases, and 10 bases lay in between.

The CDR3 here is CASSVGLAGASNEQFF. The CDR3 DNA sequence: TGTGCCAGCAGCGTCGGTCTAGCGGGAGCTTCCAATGAGCAGTTCTTC. This chain joins TRBV9 and TRBJ2-1; 10 nucleotides match TRBD2. Germline CDR1 is SGDLS and CDR2 is YYNGEE. This CDR3 spans 16 amino acids. Germline trimming cut 2 bases from V and 6 bases from J; bases unmatched to any gene: 8.

This clonotype turned up a few times. V and J are TRBV19 and TRBJ1-5; a weak D match, TRBD1 (6 bases). CDR1 and CDR2 (germline): LNHDA, SQIVND (reference sequence). There are 17 residues in the CDR3. Between the trimmed V and J ends, which lost 3 bases and 1 base, there was a span of 16 bases. CDR3 coding DNA: TGTGCCAGTAGTATCGACTCGACAGGTGGCAGCAATCAGCCCCAGCATTTT. It is translated as CASSIDSTGGSNQPQHF.

This clonotype was observed many times. The J gene is TRBJ2-1, the V gene TRBV4-3; D may be TRBD2 (5 bases). Looked up from germline, CDR1 is LGHNA and CDR2 is YSLEER. V lost 2 bases to trimming and J lost 2 bases, with 10 bases between them. The CDR3 loop spans 15 amino acids. The CDR3, as DNA: TGCGCCAGCAGCCAAAACCTACTAGCCTACAATGAGCAGTTCTTC. Its translation is CASSQNLLAYNEQFF.

Notes on this clonotype: No conserved phenylalanine or tryptophan ends this CDR3, so it is likely a read error. The chain joins TRBV7-2 to TRBJ2-1; 15 nucleotides match TRBD2. Trimming at V came to 2 bases and at J to 0 bases, leaving 8 bases not matched to a gene. CDR1 is SGHTA, CDR2 FQGNSA, per germline. The CDR3 has 20 amino acids. The CDR3 region has the DNA TGTGCCAGCAGCTTACCTGGGACTAGCGGGAGGACGAGCTCCTACAATGAGCAGTTCATC. Translating gives CASSLPGTSGRTSSYNEQFI.

There are a few counts of this clonotype. The rearrangement uses TRBV7-9 and TRBJ2-1; no reliable D call. CDR1 is SEHNR and CDR2 is FQNEAQ in the germline V gene (reference sequence). The CDR3 covers 18 residues. Deletions cut 6 bases from V and 2 bases from J, with 23 bases between. The CDR3 region is CASRFARIGQLTYNEQFF. The CDR3 DNA reads as TGTGCCAGCAGATTCGCGCGGATAGGTCAGCTGACCTACAATGAGCAGTTCTTC.